Below, one TCR beta chain is given with its context. The entry originates in a study of shared clonotypes between healthy human individuals. It was CD45RO-negative cells, positively selected for CCR7, that made up naive CD8 cells, with terminally differentiated effector memory CD45RA+ cells excluded. CDR1 and CDR2 from the germline V gene are SEHNR and FQNEAQ (reference sequence). V trimming: 1 base; J trimming: 4 bases; junction bases outside the gene matches: 7. The CDR3 length is 16 residues. TCRdb's table, derived via immunoSEQ multiplex PCR, lists solely in-frame clones and lacks some. The sample consists of 2 million or so clones, about 95% of them appearing once.

Sequencing used naive CD8+ T cells sorted from blood. The sequence derives from a man younger than 30 in good health. The V gene is TRBV7-9, the J gene TRBJ1-3, with TRBD1 matching 7 bases. The CDR3 DNA follows: TGTGCCAGCAGCTTAGGACAGGGAACTACCGGAAACACCATATATTTT. It is translated as CASSLGQGTTGNTIYF.